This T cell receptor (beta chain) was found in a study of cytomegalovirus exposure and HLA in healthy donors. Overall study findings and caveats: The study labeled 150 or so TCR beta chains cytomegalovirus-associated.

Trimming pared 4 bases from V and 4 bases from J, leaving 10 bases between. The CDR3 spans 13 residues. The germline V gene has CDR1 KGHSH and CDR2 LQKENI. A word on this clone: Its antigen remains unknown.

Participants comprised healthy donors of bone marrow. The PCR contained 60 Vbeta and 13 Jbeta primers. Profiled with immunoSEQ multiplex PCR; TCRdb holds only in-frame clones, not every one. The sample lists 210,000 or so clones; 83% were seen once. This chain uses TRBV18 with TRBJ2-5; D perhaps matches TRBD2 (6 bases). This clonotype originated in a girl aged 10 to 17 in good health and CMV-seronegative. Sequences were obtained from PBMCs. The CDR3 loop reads CASSRGLRETQYF. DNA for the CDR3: TGTGCCAGCTCACGGGGACTGAGAGAGACCCAGTACTTC.